Detailed here is one T cell receptor beta chain. These data are taken from a study of follicular helper T cells after annual influenza vaccination. About the research overall: Days 0, 7 and 28 post-vaccination were the blood draw times.

The time point denotes: 2015-2016 season, pre-vaccination. V was pared by 5 bases and J by 0 bases, with 17 bases between. The CDR3 covers 16 residues. From germline, CDR1 is SGHRS and CDR2 YFSETQ. TCRdb keeps only in-frame clones here, not all; method: immunoSEQ multiplex PCR. This sample has about 9,400 clones; roughly four fifths occur once, and the top ten carry less than 2%. The chain employs TRBV5-1 and TRBJ2-5; a weak D match, TRBD1 (5 bases). The origin of this receptor is an adult who received the influenza vaccine. The specimen comprised CXCR5+ CD38- circulating T follicular helper cells from blood, sampled on the day of influenza vaccination. Subset reported: circulating Tfh, non-naive CD4+CXCR5+PD-1+ (ICOS+CD38+ or ICOS-CD38-). CDR3 protein: CASRPGKGTYQETQYF. The CDR3 DNA reads TGCGCCAGCAGGCCAGGGAAGGGAACGTACCAAGAGACCCAGTACTTC.